This T cell receptor beta chain was sequenced in a study of OX40 agonist ivuxolimab in advanced cancers. Study-level results: Undetermined was the antigen specificity of the expanded peripheral T cells. At 0.1-3.0 mg/kg, partial responders had clonal expansion among the lowest observed.

Regarding this clone: Its antigen is not identified.

The CDR3 has 12 residues. A history of autoimmune disease or systemic immunosuppression excluded patients. Only in-frame clones appear in the TCRdb table, and some are missing; sequencing was by immunoSEQ multiplex PCR. The sample shows 40,000 to 65,000 clones, approximately 81% of them seen only once. The chain has TRBV12-2 and TRBJ2-1; TRBD2 was called by the table and not checked on the DNA. TRBV12-2 is a pseudogene. This TCR was sampled from an adult with an advanced solid tumor such as melanoma, head and neck, liver or kidney cancer. Here the sequenced sample was CD4+ or CD8+ T cells sorted from blood, taken in a trial of the OX40 agonist ivuxolimab. CDR3 region: CASRSKYNEQFF. The CDR3 coding sequence is TGTGCAAGTCGCTCTAAGTACAATGAGCAGTTCTTC.